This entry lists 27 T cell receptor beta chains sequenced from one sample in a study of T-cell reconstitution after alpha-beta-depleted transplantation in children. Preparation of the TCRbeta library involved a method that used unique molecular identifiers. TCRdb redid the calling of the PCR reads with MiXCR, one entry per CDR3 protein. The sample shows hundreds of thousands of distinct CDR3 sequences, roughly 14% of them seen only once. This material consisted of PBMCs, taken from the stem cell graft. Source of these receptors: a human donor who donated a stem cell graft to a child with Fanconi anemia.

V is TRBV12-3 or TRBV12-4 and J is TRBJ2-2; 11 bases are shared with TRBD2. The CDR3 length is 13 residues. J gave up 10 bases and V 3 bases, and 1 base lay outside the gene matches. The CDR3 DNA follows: TGTGCCAGCAGTTTGACTAGCGGGGCGGAGCTGTTTTTT. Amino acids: CASSLTSGAELFF.

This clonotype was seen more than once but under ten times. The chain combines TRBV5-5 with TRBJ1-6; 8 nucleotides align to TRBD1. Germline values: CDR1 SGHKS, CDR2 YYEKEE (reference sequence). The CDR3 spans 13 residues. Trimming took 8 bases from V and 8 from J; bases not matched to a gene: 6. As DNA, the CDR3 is TGTGCCAGGATGGACAGGGTTGATTCACCCCTCCACTTT. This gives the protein CARMDRVDSPLHF.

CDR3: CASSYDDSANYGYTF. The CDR3 coding sequence is TGTGCCAGCAGTTATGATGACAGCGCTAACTATGGCTACACCTTC. This chain uses TRBV6-9 with TRBJ1-2; perhaps TRBD1 as D (5 bases). The CDR3 runs 15 residues. Trimming pared 2 bases from V and 0 bases from J, leaving 10 bases between. Germline assignment: CDR1 MNHGY and CDR2 SVAAGI.

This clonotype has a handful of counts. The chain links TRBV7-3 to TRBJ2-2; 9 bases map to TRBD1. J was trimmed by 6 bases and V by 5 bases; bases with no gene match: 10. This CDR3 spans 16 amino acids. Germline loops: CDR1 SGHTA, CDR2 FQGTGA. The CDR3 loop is CASSLGQGGIAGELFF. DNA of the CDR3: TGTGCCAGCAGCCTGGGACAGGGAGGAATAGCCGGGGAGCTGTTTTTT. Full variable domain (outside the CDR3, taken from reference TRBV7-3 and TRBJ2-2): GAGVSQTPSNKVTEKGKYVELRCDPISGHTALYWYRQSLGQGPEFLIYFQGTGAADDSGLPNDRFFAVRPEGSVSTLKIQRTERGDSAVYLCASSLGQGGIAGELFFGEGSRLTVL.

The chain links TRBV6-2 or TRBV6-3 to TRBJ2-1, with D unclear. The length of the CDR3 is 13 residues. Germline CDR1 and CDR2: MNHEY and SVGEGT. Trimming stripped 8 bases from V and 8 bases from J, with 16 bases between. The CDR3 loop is CASEFLGGDEQFF. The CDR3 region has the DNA TGTGCCAGCGAGTTCCTTGGTGGGGATGAGCAGTTCTTC.

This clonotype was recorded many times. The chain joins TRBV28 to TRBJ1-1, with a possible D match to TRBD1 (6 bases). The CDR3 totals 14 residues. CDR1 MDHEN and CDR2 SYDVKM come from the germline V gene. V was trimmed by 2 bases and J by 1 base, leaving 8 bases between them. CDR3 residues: CASSLRGQNTEAFF. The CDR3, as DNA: TGTGCCAGCAGTTTACGGGGACAGAACACTGAAGCTTTCTTT.

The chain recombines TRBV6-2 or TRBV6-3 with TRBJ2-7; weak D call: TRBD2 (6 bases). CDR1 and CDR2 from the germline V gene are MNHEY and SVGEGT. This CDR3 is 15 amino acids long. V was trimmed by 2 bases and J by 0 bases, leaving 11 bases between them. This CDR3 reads CASSYSGPSSYEQYF. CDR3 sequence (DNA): TGTGCCAGCAGTTACAGCGGGCCGAGCTCCTACGAGCAGTACTTC.

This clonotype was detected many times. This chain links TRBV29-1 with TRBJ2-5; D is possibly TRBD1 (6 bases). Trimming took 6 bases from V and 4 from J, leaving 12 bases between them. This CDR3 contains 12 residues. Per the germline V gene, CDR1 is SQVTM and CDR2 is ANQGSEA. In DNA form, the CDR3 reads TGCAGCGTCAACAGGGTTGGAGAGACCCAGTACTTC. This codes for CSVNRVGETQYF. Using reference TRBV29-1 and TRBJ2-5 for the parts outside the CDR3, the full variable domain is SAVISQKPSRDICQRGTSLTIQCQVDSQVTMMFWYRQQPGQSLTLIATANQGSEATYESGFVIDKFPISRPNLTFSTLTVSNMSPEDSSIYLCSVNRVGETQYFGPGTRLLVL.

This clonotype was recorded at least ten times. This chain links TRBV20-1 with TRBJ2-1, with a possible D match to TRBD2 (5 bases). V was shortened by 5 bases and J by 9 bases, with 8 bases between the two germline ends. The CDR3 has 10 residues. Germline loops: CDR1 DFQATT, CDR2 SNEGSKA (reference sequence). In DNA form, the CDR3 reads TGCAGTGCTCGGGATGTTGAGCAGTTCTTC. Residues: CSARDVEQFF.

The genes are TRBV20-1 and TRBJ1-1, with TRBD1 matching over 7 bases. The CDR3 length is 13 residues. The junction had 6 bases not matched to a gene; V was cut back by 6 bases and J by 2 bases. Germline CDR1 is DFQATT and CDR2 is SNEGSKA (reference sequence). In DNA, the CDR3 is TGCAGTGCCGAAGACAGGGCCAACACTGAAGCTTTCTTT. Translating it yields CSAEDRANTEAFF.

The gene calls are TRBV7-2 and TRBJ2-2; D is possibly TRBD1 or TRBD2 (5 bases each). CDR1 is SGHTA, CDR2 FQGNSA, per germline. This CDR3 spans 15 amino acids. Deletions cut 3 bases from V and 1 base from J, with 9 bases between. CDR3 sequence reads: CASSLGRENTGELFF. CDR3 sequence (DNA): TGTGCCAGCAGCTTGGGACGGGAGAACACCGGGGAGCTGTTTTTT.

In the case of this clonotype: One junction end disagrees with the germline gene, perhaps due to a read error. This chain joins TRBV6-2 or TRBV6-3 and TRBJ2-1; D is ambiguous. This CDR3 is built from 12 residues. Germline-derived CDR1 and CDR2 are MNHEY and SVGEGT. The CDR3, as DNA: TGTGCCAGCAGTCAGGCGACCCCCGATGAGCAGTTC. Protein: CASSQATPDEQF.

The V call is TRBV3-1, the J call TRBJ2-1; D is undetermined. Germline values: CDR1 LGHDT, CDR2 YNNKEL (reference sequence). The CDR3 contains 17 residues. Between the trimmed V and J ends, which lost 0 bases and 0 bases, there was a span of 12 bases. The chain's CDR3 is CASSQDLRSSSYNEQFF. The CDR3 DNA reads TGTGCCAGCAGCCAAGACCTGCGGTCGAGCTCCTACAATGAGCAGTTCTTC.

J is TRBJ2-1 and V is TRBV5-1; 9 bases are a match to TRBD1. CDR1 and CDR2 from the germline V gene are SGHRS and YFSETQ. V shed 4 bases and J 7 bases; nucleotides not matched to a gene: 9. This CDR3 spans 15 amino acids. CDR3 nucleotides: TGCGCCAGCAGCGAACAGGGGGCAGTGCGGAATGAGCAGTTCTTC. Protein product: CASSEQGAVRNEQFF. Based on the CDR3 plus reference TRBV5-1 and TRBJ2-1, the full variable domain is KAGVTQTPRYLIKTRGQQVTLSCSPISGHRSVSWYQQTPGQGLQFLFEYFSETQRNKGNFPGRFSGRQFSNSRSEMNVSTLELGDSALYLCASSEQGAVRNEQFFGPGTRLTVL.

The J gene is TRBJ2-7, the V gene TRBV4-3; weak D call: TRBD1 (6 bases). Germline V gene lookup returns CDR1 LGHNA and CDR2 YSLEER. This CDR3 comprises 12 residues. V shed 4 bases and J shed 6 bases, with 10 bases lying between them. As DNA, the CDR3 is TGCGCCAGCAGCCCAGGGGTCGGCGAGCAGTACTTC. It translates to CASSPGVGEQYF.

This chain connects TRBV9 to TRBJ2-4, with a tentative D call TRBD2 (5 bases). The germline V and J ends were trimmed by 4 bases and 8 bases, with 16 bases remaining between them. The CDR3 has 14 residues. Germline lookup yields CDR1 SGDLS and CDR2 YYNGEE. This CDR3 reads CASSSRGNGYIQYF. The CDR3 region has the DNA TGTGCCAGCAGCTCCCGGGGTAACGGGTACATTCAGTACTTC.

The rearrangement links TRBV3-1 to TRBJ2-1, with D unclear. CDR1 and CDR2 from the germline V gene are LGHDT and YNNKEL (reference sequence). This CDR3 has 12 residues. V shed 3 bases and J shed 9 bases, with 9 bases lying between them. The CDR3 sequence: CASSHRTGEQFF. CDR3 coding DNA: TGTGCCAGCAGCCATCGCACTGGTGAGCAGTTCTTC.

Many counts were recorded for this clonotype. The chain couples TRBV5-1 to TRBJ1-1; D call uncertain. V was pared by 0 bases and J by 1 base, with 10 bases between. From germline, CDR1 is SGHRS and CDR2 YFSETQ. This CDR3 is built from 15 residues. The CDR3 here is CASSLEQPPNTEAFF. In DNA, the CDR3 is TGCGCCAGCAGCTTGGAACAGCCCCCGAACACTGAAGCTTTCTTT.

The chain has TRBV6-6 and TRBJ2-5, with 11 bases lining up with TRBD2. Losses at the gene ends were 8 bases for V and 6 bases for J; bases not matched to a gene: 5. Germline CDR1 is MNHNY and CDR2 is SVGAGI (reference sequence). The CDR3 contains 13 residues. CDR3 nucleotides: TGTGCCAGCGGTAGCGGGGGGGGTCAGACCCAGTACTTC. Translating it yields CASGSGGGQTQYF.

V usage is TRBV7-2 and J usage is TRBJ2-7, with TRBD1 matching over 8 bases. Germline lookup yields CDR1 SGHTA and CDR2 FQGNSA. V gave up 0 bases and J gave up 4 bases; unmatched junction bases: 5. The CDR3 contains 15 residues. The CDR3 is CASSLASGGRYEQYF. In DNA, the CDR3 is TGTGCCAGCAGCTTAGCTTCAGGGGGCAGGTACGAGCAGTACTTC.

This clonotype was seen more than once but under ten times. Here the CDR3 DNA reads TGTGCCAGCAGTAATGGTCGGGGCGCAGGTGGAAACACCATATATTTT. This sequence encodes CASSNGRGAGGNTIYF. The chain recombines TRBV6-1 with TRBJ1-3; perhaps TRBD1 as D (5 bases). CDR1 MNHNS and CDR2 SASEGT come from the germline V gene. Trimming pared 5 bases from V and 3 bases from J, leaving 17 bases between. The CDR3 has 16 amino acids.

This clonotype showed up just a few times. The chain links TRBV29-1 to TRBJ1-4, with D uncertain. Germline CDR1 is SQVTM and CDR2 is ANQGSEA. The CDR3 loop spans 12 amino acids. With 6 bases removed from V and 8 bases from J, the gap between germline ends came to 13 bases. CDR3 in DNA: TGCAGCGTGAGGGAGTCGAGAGAAAAACTGTTTTTT. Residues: CSVRESREKLFF.

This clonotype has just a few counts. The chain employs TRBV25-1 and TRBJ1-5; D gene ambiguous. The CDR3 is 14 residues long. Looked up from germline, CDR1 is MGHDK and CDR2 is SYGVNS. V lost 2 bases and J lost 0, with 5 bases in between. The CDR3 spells CASSEQNSNQPQHF. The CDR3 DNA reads TGTGCCAGCAGTGAACAGAATAGCAATCAGCCCCAGCATTTT.

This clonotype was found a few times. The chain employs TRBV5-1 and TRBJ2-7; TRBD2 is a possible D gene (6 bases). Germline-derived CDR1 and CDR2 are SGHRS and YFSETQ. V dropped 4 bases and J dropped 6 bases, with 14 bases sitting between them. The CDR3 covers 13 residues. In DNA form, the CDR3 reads TGCGCCAGCAGCGCAGAAGGGACTGCCGAGCAGTACGTC. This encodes CASSAEGTAEQYV.

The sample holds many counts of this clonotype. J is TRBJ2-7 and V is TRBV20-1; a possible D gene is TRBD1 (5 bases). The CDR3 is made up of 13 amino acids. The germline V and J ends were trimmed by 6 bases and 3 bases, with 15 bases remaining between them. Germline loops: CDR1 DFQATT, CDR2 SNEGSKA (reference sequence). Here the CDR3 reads CSAPVPGNYEQYV. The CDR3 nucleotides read TGCAGTGCCCCTGTCCCAGGGAACTACGAGCAGTACGTC.

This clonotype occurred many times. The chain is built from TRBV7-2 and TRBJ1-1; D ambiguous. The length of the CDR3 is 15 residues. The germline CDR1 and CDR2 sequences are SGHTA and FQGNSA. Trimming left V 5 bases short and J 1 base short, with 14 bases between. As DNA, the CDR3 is TGTGCCAGCAGCCCCCGCCGGGCGGGGAACACTGAAGCTTTCTTT. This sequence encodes CASSPRRAGNTEAFF.

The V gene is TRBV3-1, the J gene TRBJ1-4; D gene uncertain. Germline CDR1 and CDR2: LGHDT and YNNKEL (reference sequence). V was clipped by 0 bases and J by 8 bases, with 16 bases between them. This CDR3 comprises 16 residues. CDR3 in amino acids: CASSQDWTGLGEKLFF. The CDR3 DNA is TGTGCCAGCAGCCAAGATTGGACCGGACTGGGGGAAAAACTGTTTTTT.